These T cell receptor beta chains were read from a single sample in a study of OX40 agonist ivuxolimab in advanced cancers. Data came from immunoSEQ multiplex PCR; TCRdb stores just in-frame clones and leaves some out. The sample records 35,000 to 40,000 clones, 80% to 90% being singletons. The material was CD4+ or CD8+ T cells sorted from blood, obtained in a trial of the OX40 agonist ivuxolimab. The receptor set was obtained from an adult with an advanced solid tumor such as melanoma, head and neck, liver or kidney cancer. The conserved cysteine and the conserved F or W are not part of the CDR3 here. Fields, in order: clone size, V gene, CDR3 protein. Expanded clones get a size class; other rows say once, few or many, or leave the size out.

clone size: NA
V gene: TRBV7-8
CDR3 protein: ASSLEGVTQY

clone size: NA
V gene: TRBV2
CDR3 protein: ASKRDINYGYT

clone size: NA
V gene: TRBV4-1
CDR3 protein: ASSQDGLSTDTQY

clone size: NA
V gene: TRBV2
CDR3 protein: ASSDGQENYGYT

clone size: NA
V gene: TRBV7-3
CDR3 protein: ASSLNSGGTEAF

clone size: NA
V gene: TRBV27
CDR3 protein: ASSISARYNEQF

clone size: NA
V gene: TRBV11-2
CDR3 protein: ASSSPLGDASNNEQF

clone size: once
V gene: TRBV5-1
CDR3 protein: ASSLPTVEETQY

clone size: NA
V gene: TRBV11-3
CDR3 protein: ASSYEGFTEAF

clone size: NA
V gene: TRBV29-1
CDR3 protein: SIPRGTGFNEQF

clone size: NA
V gene: TRBV6-1
CDR3 protein: ASCVRVANEKLF

clone size: once
V gene: TRBV27
CDR3 protein: ASSTLTGTGNQPQH

clone size: few
V gene: TRBV9
CDR3 protein: ASSPRLTGNTIY

clone size: NA
V gene: TRBV7-3
CDR3 protein: ASSLSNGYNEQF

clone size: NA
V gene: TRBV6-6
CDR3 protein: ASSNLLAGRETQY

clone size: few
V gene: TRBV19
CDR3 protein: ASRRGDSTDTQY

clone size: NA
V gene: TRBV29-1
CDR3 protein: SGPGVSNSEQF

clone size: once
V gene: TRBV9
CDR3 protein: ASSVQGASSTDTQY

clone size: NA
V gene: TRBV6-1
CDR3 protein: ASSETDLRDRKGYT

clone size: NA
V gene: TRBV7-2
CDR3 protein: ASRDSGSSYEQY

clone size: NA
V gene: TRBV21-1
CDR3 protein: ARTPGDNEQF

clone size: NA
V gene: TRBV28
CDR3 protein: ASIPRGGEEKLF

clone size: NA
V gene: TRBV2
CDR3 protein: ASSEALSRPDYGYT

clone size: NA
V gene: TRBV10-3
CDR3 protein: AISDWDQPQH

clone size: NA
V gene: TRBV7-2
CDR3 protein: ASSKQRIYEQY

clone size: NA
V gene: TRBV11-1
CDR3 protein: ASSLRERSF

clone size: NA
V gene: TRBV28
CDR3 protein: ASSRRQGVGEQY

clone size: NA
V gene: TRBV4-1
CDR3 protein: ASSQDRGGMDTQY

clone size: NA
V gene: TRBV5-1
CDR3 protein: ASGEGPGANVLT

clone size: few
V gene: TRBV7-8
CDR3 protein: ASSSQQSNQPQH

clone size: NA
V gene: TRBV7-2
CDR3 protein: ASSVQGQGIQY

clone size: NA
V gene: TRBV6-4
CDR3 protein: ASSDLGGNQPQH

clone size: NA
V gene: TRBV19
CDR3 protein: ASRQGTGYYEQY

clone size: NA
V gene: TRBV6-5
CDR3 protein: ASREGQLHTGELF

clone size: NA
V gene: TRBV7-3
CDR3 protein: ASSETGGSSYEQY

clone size: NA
V gene: TRBV6-5
CDR3 protein: ASSYESGGFYGYT

clone size: NA
V gene: TRBV5-1
CDR3 protein: ASSLGLRDRGDSETQY

clone size: NA
V gene: TRBV4-2
CDR3 protein: ASSRASRPTYEQY

clone size: NA
V gene: TRBV5-1
CDR3 protein: ASSSSGTSGGHDYEQY

clone size: once
V gene: TRBV30
CDR3 protein: AWVRSVNTEAF

clone size: NA
V gene: TRBV4-1
CDR3 protein: ASSQGLAGAGTQY

clone size: NA
V gene: TRBV7-6
CDR3 protein: ASSKPPGPNRDTQY

clone size: NA
V gene: TRBV5-1
CDR3 protein: ASSLGEGWGGRRWETQY

clone size: NA
V gene: TRBV9
CDR3 protein: ASSSTGVGGNTIY

clone size: NA
V gene: TRBV11-2
CDR3 protein: ASSQTVGVTDTQY

clone size: NA
V gene: TRBV25-1
CDR3 protein: ASSDTAHNEQF

clone size: NA
V gene: TRBV27
CDR3 protein: AISNRGPGNEQF

clone size: NA
V gene: TRBV10-3
CDR3 protein: ATRGLATGELF

clone size: NA
V gene: TRBV19
CDR3 protein: ASSIGGAGRSQY

clone size: NA
V gene: TRBV9
CDR3 protein: ASSVQGEVGELF

clone size: medium-sized
V gene: TRBV6-4
CDR3 protein: ASRTEGPYEQY

clone size: NA
V gene: TRBV7-8
CDR3 protein: ASSTRQGVDGYT

clone size: once
V gene: TRBV5-1
CDR3 protein: ASSLATAYEQY

clone size: NA
V gene: TRBV28
CDR3 protein: ASRAPGTGPTEAF

clone size: once
V gene: TRBV7-9
CDR3 protein: ASSSPKAGGDTGELF